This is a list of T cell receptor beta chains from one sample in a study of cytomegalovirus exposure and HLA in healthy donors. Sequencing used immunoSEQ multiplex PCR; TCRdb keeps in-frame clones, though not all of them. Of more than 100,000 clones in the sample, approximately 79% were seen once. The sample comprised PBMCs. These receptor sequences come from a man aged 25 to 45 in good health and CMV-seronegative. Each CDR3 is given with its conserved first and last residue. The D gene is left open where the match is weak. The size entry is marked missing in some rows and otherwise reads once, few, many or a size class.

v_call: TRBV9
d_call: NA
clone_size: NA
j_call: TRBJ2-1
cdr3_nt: TGTGCCAGCAGCGTAGATGGGGGGTTGGGCAATGAGCAGTTCTTC
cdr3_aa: CASSVDGGLGNEQFF

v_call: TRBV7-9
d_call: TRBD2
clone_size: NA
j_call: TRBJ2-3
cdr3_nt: TGTGCCAGCAGACTAGCGGGGGGGTCGGGAGATACGCAGTATTTT
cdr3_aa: CASRLAGGSGDTQYF

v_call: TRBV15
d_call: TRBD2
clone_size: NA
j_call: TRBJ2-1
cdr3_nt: TGTGCCACCAGCAGTCTAGCGGGGGGGCTTTCTTCCTACAATGAGCAGTTCTTC
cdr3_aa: CATSSLAGGLSSYNEQFF

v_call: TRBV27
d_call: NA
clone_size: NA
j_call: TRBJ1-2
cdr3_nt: TGTGCCAGCAGTTTTACAGCCGATAACTATGGCTACACCTTC
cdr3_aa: CASSFTADNYGYTF

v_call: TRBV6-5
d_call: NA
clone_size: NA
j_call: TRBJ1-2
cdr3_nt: TGTGCCAGCAGAAAGACAGACTATGGCTACACCTTC
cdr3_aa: CASRKTDYGYTF

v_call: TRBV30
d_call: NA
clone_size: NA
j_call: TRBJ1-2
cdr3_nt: TGTGCCTGGAGTCACAGGAGATCTAACTATGGCTACACCTTC
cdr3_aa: CAWSHRRSNYGYTF

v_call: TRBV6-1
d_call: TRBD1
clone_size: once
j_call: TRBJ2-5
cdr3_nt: TGTGCCAGCAGTCGGACAGGGATCCAAGAGACCCAGTACTTC
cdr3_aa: CASSRTGIQETQYF

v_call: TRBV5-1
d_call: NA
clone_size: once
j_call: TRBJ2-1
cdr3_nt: TGCGCCAGCAGCCGCATACCCGGAGAGGACAATGAGCAGTTCTTC
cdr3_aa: CASSRIPGEDNEQFF

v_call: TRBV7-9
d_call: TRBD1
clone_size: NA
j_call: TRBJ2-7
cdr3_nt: TGTGCCAGCAGCTTGGTATGGGACAGGGGGAACGAGCAGTACTTC
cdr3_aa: CASSLVWDRGNEQYF

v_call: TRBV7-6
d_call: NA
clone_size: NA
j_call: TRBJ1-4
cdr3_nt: TGTGCCAGCAGCTTAGGGGCGGGGCGCGGTGAAAAACTGTTTTTT
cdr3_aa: CASSLGAGRGEKLFF

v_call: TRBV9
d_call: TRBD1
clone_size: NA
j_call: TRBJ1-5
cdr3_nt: TGTGCCAGCAGCGTAGACCCGGCAGGGGGGCAGCCCCAGCATTTT
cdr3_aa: CASSVDPAGGQPQHF

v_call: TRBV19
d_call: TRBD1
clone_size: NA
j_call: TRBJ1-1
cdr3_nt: TGTGCCAGTAGCGACTGGGACAGGGGAACTGAAGCTTTCTTT
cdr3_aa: CASSDWDRGTEAFF

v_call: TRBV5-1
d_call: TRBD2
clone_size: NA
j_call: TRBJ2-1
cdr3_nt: TGCGCCAGCAGCTTCGGACTAGCGGGGACACTTTACAATGAGCAGTTCTTC
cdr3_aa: CASSFGLAGTLYNEQFF

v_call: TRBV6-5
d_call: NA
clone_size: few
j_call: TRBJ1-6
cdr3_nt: TGTGCCAGCAGTGAAGGCGGGGATAATTCACCCCTCCACTTT
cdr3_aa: CASSEGGDNSPLHF

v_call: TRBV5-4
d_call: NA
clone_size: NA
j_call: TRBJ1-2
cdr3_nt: TGTGCCAGCAGCTTGCTTGGGGGGGCTTCGAGCGGCTACACCTTC
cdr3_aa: CASSLLGGASSGYTF

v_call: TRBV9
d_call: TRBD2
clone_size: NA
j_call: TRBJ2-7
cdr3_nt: TGTGCCAGCAGCGTAGCTAGCGGGGCTAACTACGAGCAGTACTTC
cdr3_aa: CASSVASGANYEQYF

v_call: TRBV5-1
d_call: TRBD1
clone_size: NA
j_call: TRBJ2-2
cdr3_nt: TGCGCCAGCAGCCGACCCGGGACAGGGCCCCTCGGGGAGCTGTTTTTT
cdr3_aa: CASSRPGTGPLGELFF